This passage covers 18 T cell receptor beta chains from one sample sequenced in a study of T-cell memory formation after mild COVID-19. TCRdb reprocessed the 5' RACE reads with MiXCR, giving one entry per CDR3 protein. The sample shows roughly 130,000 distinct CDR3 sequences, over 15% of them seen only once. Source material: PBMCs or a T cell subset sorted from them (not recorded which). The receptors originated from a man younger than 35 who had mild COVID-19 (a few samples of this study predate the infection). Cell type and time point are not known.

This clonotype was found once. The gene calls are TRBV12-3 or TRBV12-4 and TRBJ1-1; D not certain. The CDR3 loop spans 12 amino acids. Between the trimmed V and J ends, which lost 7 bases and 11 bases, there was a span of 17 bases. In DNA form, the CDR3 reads TGTGCCAGCAATTGGGAAGAATCTAGTGCTTTCTTT. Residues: CASNWEESSAFF.

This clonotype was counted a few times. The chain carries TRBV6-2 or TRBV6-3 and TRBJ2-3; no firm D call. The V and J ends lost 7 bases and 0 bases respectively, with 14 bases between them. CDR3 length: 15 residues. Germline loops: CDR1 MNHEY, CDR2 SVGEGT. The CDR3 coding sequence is TGTGCCAGCACCCGGGTACCCGTTAGCACAGATACGCAGTATTTT. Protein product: CASTRVPVSTDTQYF.

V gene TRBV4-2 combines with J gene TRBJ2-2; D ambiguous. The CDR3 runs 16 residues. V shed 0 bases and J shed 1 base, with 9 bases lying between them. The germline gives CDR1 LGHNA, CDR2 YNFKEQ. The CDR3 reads CASSQEPPGNTGELFF. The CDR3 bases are TGTGCCAGCAGCCAAGAGCCCCCGGGGAACACCGGGGAGCTGTTTTTT.

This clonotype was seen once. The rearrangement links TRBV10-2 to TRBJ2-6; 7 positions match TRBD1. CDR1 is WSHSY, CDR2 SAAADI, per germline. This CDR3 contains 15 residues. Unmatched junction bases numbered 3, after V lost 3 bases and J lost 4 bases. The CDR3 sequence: CASSDTGAGANVLTF. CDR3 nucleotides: TGCGCCAGCAGTGACACAGGGGCCGGGGCCAACGTCCTGACTTTC.

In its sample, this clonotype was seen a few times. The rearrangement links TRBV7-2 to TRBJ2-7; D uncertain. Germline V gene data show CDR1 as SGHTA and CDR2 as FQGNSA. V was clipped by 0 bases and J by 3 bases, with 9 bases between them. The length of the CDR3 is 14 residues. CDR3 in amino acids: CASSLASRIYEQYF. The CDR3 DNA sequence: TGTGCCAGCAGCTTAGCTTCAAGAATCTACGAGCAGTACTTC.

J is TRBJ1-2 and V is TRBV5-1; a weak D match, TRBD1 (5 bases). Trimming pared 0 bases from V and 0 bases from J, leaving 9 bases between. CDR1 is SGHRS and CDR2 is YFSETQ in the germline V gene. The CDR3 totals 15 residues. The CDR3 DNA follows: TGCGCCAGCAGCTTGGAGCCGACAGCTAACTATGGCTACACCTTC. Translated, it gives CASSLEPTANYGYTF.

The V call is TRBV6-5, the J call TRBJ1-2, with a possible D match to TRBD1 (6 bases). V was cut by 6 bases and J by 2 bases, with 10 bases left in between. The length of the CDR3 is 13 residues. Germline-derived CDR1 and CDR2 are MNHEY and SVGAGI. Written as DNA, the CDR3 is TGTGCCAGCAGGGAGGGGGGGAACTATGGCTACACCTTC. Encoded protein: CASREGGNYGYTF.

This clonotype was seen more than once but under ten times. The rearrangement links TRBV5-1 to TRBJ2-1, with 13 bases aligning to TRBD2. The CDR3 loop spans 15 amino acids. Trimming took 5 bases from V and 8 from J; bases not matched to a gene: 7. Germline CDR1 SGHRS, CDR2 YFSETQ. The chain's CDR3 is CASRLAGGPGYEQFF. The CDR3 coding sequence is TGCGCCAGCAGACTAGCGGGGGGGCCAGGGTATGAGCAGTTCTTC.

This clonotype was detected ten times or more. CDR3 in DNA: TGTGCCAGCAGCCCCCAGCGGACCGCGCAGTATTTT. It codes for CASSPQRTAQYF. The chain combines TRBV9 with TRBJ2-3, with D possibly TRBD2 on 5 matching bases. Germline CDR1 SGDLS, CDR2 YYNGEE. Trimming pared 4 bases from V and 10 bases from J, leaving 13 bases between. CDR3 length equals 12 residues.

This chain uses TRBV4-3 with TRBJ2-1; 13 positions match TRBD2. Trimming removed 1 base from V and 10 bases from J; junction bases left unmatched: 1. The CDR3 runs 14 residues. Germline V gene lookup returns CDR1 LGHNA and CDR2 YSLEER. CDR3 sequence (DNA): TGCGCCAGCAGCCAAGCACTAGCGGGGGGGGAGCAGTTCTTC. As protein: CASSQALAGGEQFF.

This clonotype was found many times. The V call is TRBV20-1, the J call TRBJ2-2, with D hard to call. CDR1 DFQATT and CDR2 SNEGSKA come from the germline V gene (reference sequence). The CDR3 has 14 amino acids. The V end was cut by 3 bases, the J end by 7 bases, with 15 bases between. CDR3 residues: CSASEATVDGELFF. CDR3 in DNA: TGCAGTGCTAGTGAGGCCACTGTGGACGGGGAGCTGTTTTTT.

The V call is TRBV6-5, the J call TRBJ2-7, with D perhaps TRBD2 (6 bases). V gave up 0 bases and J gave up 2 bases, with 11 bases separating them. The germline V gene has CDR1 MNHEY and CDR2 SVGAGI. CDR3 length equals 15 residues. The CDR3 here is CASSYSIGGTYEQYV. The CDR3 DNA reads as TGTGCCAGCAGTTACTCGATCGGGGGTACCTACGAGCAGTACGTC.

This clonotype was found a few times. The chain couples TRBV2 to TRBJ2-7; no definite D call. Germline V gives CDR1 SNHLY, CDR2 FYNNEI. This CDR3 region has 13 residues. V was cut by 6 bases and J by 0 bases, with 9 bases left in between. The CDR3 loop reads CASRSRISYEQYV. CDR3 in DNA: TGTGCCAGCAGAAGCCGGATCTCCTACGAGCAGTACGTC.

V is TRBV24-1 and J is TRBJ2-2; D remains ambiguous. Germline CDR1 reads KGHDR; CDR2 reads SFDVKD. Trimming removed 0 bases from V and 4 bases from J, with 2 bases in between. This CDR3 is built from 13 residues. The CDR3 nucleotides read TGTGCCACCAGTGATTTGCTCACCGGGGAGCTGTTTTTT. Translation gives CATSDLLTGELFF.

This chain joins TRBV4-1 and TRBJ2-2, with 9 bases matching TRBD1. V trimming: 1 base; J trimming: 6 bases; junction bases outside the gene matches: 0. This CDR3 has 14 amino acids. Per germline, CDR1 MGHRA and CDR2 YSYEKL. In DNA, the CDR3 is TGCGCCAGCAGCCAAGGGGACAGGGCCGGGGAGCTGTTTTTT. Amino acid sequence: CASSQGDRAGELFF.

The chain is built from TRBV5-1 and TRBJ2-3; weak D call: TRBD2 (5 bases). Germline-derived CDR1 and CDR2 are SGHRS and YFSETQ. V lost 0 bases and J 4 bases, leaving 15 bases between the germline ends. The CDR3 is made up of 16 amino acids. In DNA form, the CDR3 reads TGCGCCAGCAGCTTGGCACCCAGCGGCTTGGCAGATACGCAGTATTTT. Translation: CASSLAPSGLADTQYF.

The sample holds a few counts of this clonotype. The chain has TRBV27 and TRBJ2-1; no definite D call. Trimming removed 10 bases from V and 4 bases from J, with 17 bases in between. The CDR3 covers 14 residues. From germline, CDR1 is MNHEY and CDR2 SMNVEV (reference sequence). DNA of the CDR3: TGTGCCACCAAACTCCGAAACCGATACAATGAGCAGTTCTTC. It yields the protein CATKLRNRYNEQFF.

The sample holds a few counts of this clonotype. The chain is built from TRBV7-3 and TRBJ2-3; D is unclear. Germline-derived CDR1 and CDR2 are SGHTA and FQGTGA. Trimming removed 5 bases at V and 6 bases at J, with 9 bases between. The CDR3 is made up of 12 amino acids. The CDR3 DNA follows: TGTGCCAGCAGCGCCTTGGGGGATACGCAGTATTTT. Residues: CASSALGDTQYF.